These 20 T cell receptor beta chains were sequenced from one sample in a study of shared clonotypes between healthy human individuals. Sequencing was performed with immunoSEQ multiplex PCR; in TCRdb, only in-frame clones are kept and a portion is missing. The sample shows 950,000 to 1,300,000 clones, roughly 70% of them seen only once. The sample taken for sequencing was memory CD4+ T cells sorted from blood. Subset reported: CD45RA-negative fraction. These receptors all come from a man aged 18 to 29 in good health.

The chain recombines TRBV9 with TRBJ1-4; D remains unclear. With 0 bases removed from V and 0 bases from J, the gap between germline ends came to 15 bases. The CDR3 covers 18 residues. In germline, CDR1 is SGDLS, CDR2 YYNGEE. This CDR3 reads CASSVGRARGATNEKLFF. The CDR3 nucleotides are TGTGCCAGCAGCGTAGGACGGGCTCGGGGTGCAACTAATGAAAAACTGTTTTTT.

This chain uses TRBV5-8 with TRBJ1-1; no clear D gene. Trimming shortened V by 0 bases and J by 5 bases, and 14 bases separated the two germline ends. The CDR3 sequence is 15 residues long. The germline CDR1 and CDR2 sequences are SGHTS and YDEGEE. The CDR3 here is CASSLGSVSGTEAFF. The CDR3 coding sequence is TGTGCCAGCAGCTTGGGTTCCGTCAGCGGAACTGAAGCTTTCTTT.

V usage is TRBV19 and J usage is TRBJ2-1; D gene unclear. Germline CDR1 LNHDA, CDR2 SQIVND (reference sequence). This CDR3 region has 14 residues. Trimming stripped 6 bases from V and 9 bases from J, with 18 bases between. CDR3 region: CASRRSEIGPEQFF. CDR3 DNA: TGTGCCAGTAGACGCTCCGAGATAGGCCCTGAGCAGTTCTTC.

The rearrangement links TRBV6-5 to TRBJ2-3; D gene ambiguous. Per the germline V gene, CDR1 is MNHEY and CDR2 is SVGAGI. V lost 6 bases, J lost 0 bases, and 7 bases lay in between. The CDR3 covers 13 residues. The CDR3 DNA sequence: TGTGCCAGCAGAGTAGAAAGCACAGATACGCAGTATTTT. Protein product: CASRVESTDTQYF.

The chain uses TRBV10-3 and TRBJ1-3; D is unclear. Between the trimmed V and J ends, which lost 10 bases and 3 bases, there was a span of 13 bases. The CDR3 totals 13 residues. CDR1 ENHRY and CDR2 SYGVKD come from the germline V gene. CDR3 amino acids: CATSGNNGNTIYF. The CDR3 bases are TGTGCCACCTCTGGGAACAATGGAAACACCATATATTTT.

The gene calls are TRBV6-1 and TRBJ2-2, with D maybe TRBD1 (5 bases). V shed 6 bases and J shed 1 base, with 9 bases lying between them. The CDR3 extends over 14 amino acids. The germline V gene has CDR1 MNHNS and CDR2 SASEGT. CDR3 DNA sequence: TGTGCCAGCAGGAAGACAGAGAACACCGGGGAGCTGTTTTTT. Translation: CASRKTENTGELFF.

The rearrangement links TRBV6-6 to TRBJ2-1; perhaps D is TRBD1 or TRBD2 (5 bases each). The V end lost 5 bases, the J end lost 2 bases, and 16 bases lay between the germline ends. The CDR3 runs 16 residues. Germline V CDR1 and CDR2: MNHNY, SVGAGI (reference sequence). CDR3 coding DNA: TGTGCCAGCAGTCCCCCGGGGACCCTCGCCTACAATGAGCAGTTCTTC. Translated, it gives CASSPPGTLAYNEQFF.

The rearrangement joins TRBV7-8 to TRBJ1-5, with D tentatively TRBD1 (6 bases). The V and J ends lost 5 bases and 4 bases respectively, with 21 bases between them. The CDR3 consists of 17 residues. In germline, CDR1 is SGHVS, CDR2 FQNEAQ. The CDR3 DNA is TGTGCCAGCAGCCCAAGGGACACCCAAAACCAAAATCAGCCCCAGCATTTT. Protein product: CASSPRDTQNQNQPQHF.

This rearrangement joins TRBV7-8 to TRBJ2-1, with 9 nucleotides matching TRBD2. The V segment lost 2 bases and the J segment 1 base; nucleotides outside the gene matches: 9. Germline-derived CDR1 and CDR2 are SGHVS and FQNEAQ. The CDR3 sequence is 18 residues long. CDR3 coding DNA: TGTGCCAGCAGCTTAAATCTAGGAGCGGGAGGTTCCTACAATGAGCAGTTCTTC. This encodes CASSLNLGAGGSYNEQFF.

This chain joins TRBV6-5 and TRBJ1-1; D is uncertain. This CDR3 region has 15 residues. V lost 6 bases and J 1 base, leaving 15 bases between the germline ends. CDR1 MNHEY and CDR2 SVGAGI come from the germline V gene. CDR3 protein: CASSLIFQPNTEAFF. DNA for the CDR3: TGTGCCAGCAGCCTCATCTTTCAGCCGAACACTGAAGCTTTCTTT.

CDR3 in amino acids: CAWSAGSADNEQFF. As DNA, the CDR3 is TGTGCCTGGAGTGCAGGGTCTGCAGACAATGAGCAGTTCTTC. V usage is TRBV30 and J usage is TRBJ2-1; D possibly corresponds to TRBD1 (5 bases). The length of the CDR3 is 14 residues. Trimming stripped 1 base from V and 5 bases from J, with 12 bases between. Per germline, CDR1 GTSNPN and CDR2 SVGIG (reference sequence).

This rearrangement joins TRBV27 to TRBJ1-1; 7 bases are a match to TRBD1. The CDR3 totals 18 residues. CDR1 and CDR2 (germline): MNHEY, SMNVEV (reference sequence). V lost 5 bases to trimming and J lost 3 bases; unmatched junction nucleotides: 18. The CDR3 DNA reads as TGTGCCAGCAGTCCCTACATGCTCCGACAGGGATTGGACACTGAAGCTTTCTTT. This sequence encodes CASSPYMLRQGLDTEAFF.

Here the CDR3 reads CASSFRLAGETQYF. CDR3 nucleotides: TGTGCCAGCAGCTTTCGCCTAGCGGGAGAGACCCAGTACTTC. The rearrangement links TRBV11-2 to TRBJ2-5; 8 nucleotides match TRBD2. V lost 3 bases, J lost 4 bases, and 4 bases stayed unmatched. The germline gives CDR1 SGHAT, CDR2 FQNNGV. The CDR3 runs to 14 residues.

This chain links TRBV5-1 with TRBJ1-2; TRBD1 matches 8 bases. This CDR3 region has 15 residues. V shed 4 bases, J shed 2 bases, and the junction held 7 bases outside the gene matches. Germline CDR1 reads SGHRS; CDR2 reads YFSETQ. The chain's CDR3 is CASSPHSGGNYGYTF. DNA of the CDR3: TGCGCCAGCAGCCCCCATTCAGGGGGCAACTATGGCTACACCTTC.

This clone appeared a few times. V gene TRBV30 combines with J gene TRBJ2-5; 8 bases align to TRBD2. The germline gives CDR1 GTSNPN, CDR2 SVGIG (reference sequence). The CDR3 loop spans 13 amino acids. The V segment lost 8 bases and the J segment 4 bases; nucleotides outside the gene matches: 9. The CDR3 nucleotides read TGTGCCCTTATCGGGGGGGGGCGAGAGACCCAGTACTTC. It codes for CALIGGGRETQYF.

This clone was observed a single time. The V and J genes are TRBV28 and TRBJ1-4, with 7 bases that match TRBD1. The germline CDR1 and CDR2 sequences are MDHEN and SYDVKM. This CDR3 is 14 amino acids long. J was trimmed by 7 bases and V by 5 bases; bases with no gene match: 7. CDR3 DNA sequence: TGTGCCAGCAGTGTCGGAGGGGGCGGTGAAAAACTGTTTTTT. This codes for CASSVGGGGEKLFF.

The chain links TRBV18 to TRBJ1-2; tentative D call: TRBD1 (5 bases). The germline V and J ends were trimmed by 3 bases and 5 bases, with 16 bases remaining between them. Per germline, CDR1 KGHSH and CDR2 LQKENI. The CDR3 loop spans 15 amino acids. The CDR3 sequence: CASSPGQNPTYGYTF. The CDR3, as DNA: TGTGCCAGCTCACCCGGACAAAACCCAACTTATGGCTACACCTTC.

This clone was counted only a few times. The chain carries TRBV27 and TRBJ2-3, with D perhaps matching TRBD2 (5 bases). Germline assignment: CDR1 MNHEY and CDR2 SMNVEV (reference sequence). Trimming took 2 bases from V and 3 from J, leaving 9 bases between them. This CDR3 contains 14 residues. The CDR3 protein is CASSLTLATDTQYF. DNA for the CDR3: TGTGCCAGCAGTTTAACCCTAGCAACAGATACGCAGTATTTT.

At least ten counts were recorded for this clone. The chain couples TRBV28 to TRBJ2-5, with D perhaps TRBD2 (5 bases). The CDR3 length is 13 residues. Germline V gene sequence: CDR1 MDHEN, CDR2 SYDVKM. Between the trimmed V and J ends, which lost 3 bases and 2 bases, there was a span of 7 bases. The CDR3 DNA is TGTGCCAGCAGTTTCTCGGGGCAAGAGACCCAGTACTTC. Its protein is CASSFSGQETQYF.

This sequence joins TRBV6-1 and TRBJ2-2; 9 bases agree with TRBD1. CDR1 and CDR2 from the germline V gene are MNHNS and SASEGT. This CDR3 contains 15 residues. After removal of 7 bases from V and 6 bases from J, the junction contained 9 bases not matched to a gene. Written as DNA, the CDR3 is TGTGCCAGCATTAATCCGGGACAGGGCCCCGGGGAGCTGTTTTTT. Amino acid sequence: CASINPGQGPGELFF.